The 20 T cell receptor beta chains presented below share a single source sample, sequenced in a study of blood T cells in healthy people across ages. PCR was performed a second time for about 7 to 11 cycles using a sample-barcoded 5' primer and a J-beta primer mix. TCRdb used MiXCR to reprocess the 5' RACE reads, holding one entry per CDR3 protein. The sample lists around 790,000 distinct CDR3 sequences, 44% occurring once. Sequencing was performed on blood. All receptors come from a man aged 60-69 years in good health.

This clonotype was counted only a few times. The V gene is TRBV9, the J gene TRBJ2-3, with a tentative D call TRBD1 (6 bases). Germline V gene data show CDR1 as SGDLS and CDR2 as YYNGEE. The CDR3 length is 13 residues. V lost 3 bases, J lost 2 bases, and 7 bases lay in between. CDR3 sequence: CASSEGHTDTQYF. The CDR3 nucleotides read TGTGCCAGCAGCGAGGGACACACAGATACGCAGTATTTT.

This chain connects TRBV3-1 to TRBJ1-1; D unclear. Per germline, CDR1 LGHDT and CDR2 YNNKEL (reference sequence). The CDR3 has 13 amino acids. V gave up 6 bases and J gave up 5 bases, with 13 bases separating them. The CDR3 sequence: CASSQSDSTEAFF. The CDR3 DNA follows: TGTGCCAGCAGTCAATCGGACTCGACTGAAGCTTTCTTT.

This chain uses TRBV25-1 with TRBJ1-5; D ambiguous. The germline CDR1 and CDR2 sequences are MGHDK and SYGVNS. The CDR3 runs 12 residues. Trimming pared 6 bases from V and 4 bases from J, leaving 7 bases between. CDR3 sequence: CASRTTNQPQHF. In DNA, the CDR3 is TGTGCCAGCAGAACCACAAATCAGCCCCAGCATTTT.

This clonotype was picked up a small number of times. V gene TRBV6-1 combines with J gene TRBJ2-6; D is perhaps TRBD1 or TRBD2 (6 bases each). CDR3 length: 17 residues. The V end lost 5 bases, the J end lost 1 base, and 15 bases lay between the germline ends. CDR1 MNHNS and CDR2 SASEGT come from the germline V gene. CDR3 DNA sequence: TGTGCCAGCAGTCCTTGGAAGGGGGGTTCTGGGGCCAACGTCCTGACTTTC. As protein: CASSPWKGGSGANVLTF.

The V gene is TRBV7-2, the J gene TRBJ1-4; possible D gene TRBD1, 5 bases. The CDR3 covers 17 residues. Trimming took off 5 bases at V and 4 bases at J, with 20 bases between the two ends. Germline assignment: CDR1 SGHTA and CDR2 FQGNSA. The chain's CDR3 is CASSPRPPGDSNEKLFF. Here the CDR3 DNA reads TGTGCCAGCAGCCCCCGGCCCCCGGGCGACAGTAATGAAAAACTGTTTTTT.

J is TRBJ1-6 and V is TRBV12-3 or TRBV12-4, with D hard to call. The germline V and J ends were trimmed by 6 bases and 0 bases, with 12 bases remaining between them. The CDR3 runs to 16 residues. CDR3 nucleotides: TGTGCCAGCAGAGAGTCTGGAAGCTCCTATAATTCACCCCTCCACTTT. Amino acid sequence: CASRESGSSYNSPLHF.

This clonotype has just a few counts. The chain recombines TRBV4-3 with TRBJ2-3; a weak D match, TRBD2 (6 bases). The CDR3 is 15 residues long. Germline V gene data show CDR1 as LGHNA and CDR2 as YSLEER. V shed 1 base and J shed 2 bases, with 10 bases lying between them. As DNA, the CDR3 is TGCGCCAGCAGCCAAGTCCCGGGGGACACAGATACGCAGTATTTT. Translation gives CASSQVPGDTDTQYF.

The chain employs TRBV3-1 and TRBJ1-2, with D unclear. V was cut by 6 bases and J by 2 bases, with 13 bases left in between. Germline V lookup: CDR1 LGHDT, CDR2 YNNKEL (reference sequence). The CDR3 is 14 amino acids. The CDR3 DNA reads as TGTGCCAGCAGATTCACCGGGAGGAACTATGGCTACACCTTC. It encodes CASRFTGRNYGYTF.

V usage is TRBV10-3 and J usage is TRBJ1-5; a weak D match, TRBD1 (5 bases). Trimming shortened V by 5 bases and J by 5 bases, and 10 bases separated the two germline ends. Germline V gene data show CDR1 as ENHRY and CDR2 as SYGVKD. This CDR3 contains 13 residues. The CDR3 loop reads CAISQGVDQPQHF. CDR3 DNA sequence: TGTGCCATCAGTCAGGGAGTCGATCAGCCCCAGCATTTT.

The chain recombines TRBV7-2 with TRBJ2-5, with D perhaps TRBD1 (5 bases). Germline V gene sequence: CDR1 SGHTA, CDR2 FQGNSA. The CDR3 has 14 amino acids. V gave up 1 base and J gave up 5 bases, with 11 bases separating them. The CDR3 protein is CASSLVIRAETQYF. The CDR3 nucleotides are TGTGCCAGCAGCTTAGTTATCAGGGCGGAGACCCAGTACTTC.

This clonotype turned up a few times. The CDR3 reads CATSNPGGGTEAFF. The CDR3 DNA sequence: TGTGCCACCAGTAACCCAGGGGGGGGGACTGAAGCTTTCTTT. The V call is TRBV15, the J call TRBJ1-1; 7 nucleotides agree with TRBD1. The CDR3 sequence is 14 residues long. V lost 6 bases, J lost 5 bases, and 9 bases stayed unmatched. CDR1 and CDR2 from the germline V gene are LNHNV and YYDKDF (reference sequence). The full variable domain, its missing parts supplied by reference TRBV15 and TRBJ1-1, is DAMVIQNPRYQVTQFGKPVTLSCSQTLNHNVMYWYQQKSSQAPKLLFHYYDKDFNNEADTPDNFQSRRPNTSFCFLDIRSPGLGDTAMYLCATSNPGGGTEAFFGQGTRLTVV.

The chain couples TRBV18 to TRBJ1-1; TRBD1 aligns across 8 bases. The junction had 4 bases not matched to a gene; V was cut back by 3 bases and J by 4 bases. The CDR3 sequence is 14 residues long. Per the germline V gene, CDR1 is KGHSH and CDR2 is LQKENI. Here the CDR3 reads CASSPRDRGTEAFF. The CDR3 bases are TGTGCCAGCTCACCCCGTGACAGGGGCACTGAAGCTTTCTTT. Full variable domain (missing parts from reference TRBV18 and TRBJ1-1): NAGVMQNPRHLVRRRGQEARLRCSPMKGHSHVYWYRQLPEEGLKFMVYLQKENIIDESGMPKERFSAEFPKEGPSILRIQQVVRGDSAAYFCASSPRDRGTEAFFGQGTRLTVV.

The chain carries TRBV18 and TRBJ2-5; D is possibly TRBD2 (6 bases). V gave up 3 bases and J gave up 11 bases, with 16 bases separating them. The CDR3 length is 13 residues. Germline lookup yields CDR1 KGHSH and CDR2 LQKENI. In nucleotides, the CDR3 is TGTGCCAGCTCACCTAAGGGGACGGGAGAGCAGTACTTC. Translating it yields CASSPKGTGEQYF.

The J gene is TRBJ2-3, the V gene TRBV10-3; maybe TRBD2 (6 bases). The CDR3 sequence is 14 residues long. Germline V gives CDR1 ENHRY, CDR2 SYGVKD. Trimming pared 6 bases from V and 4 bases from J, leaving 14 bases between. The CDR3 is CAISQDGSPDTQYF. The CDR3 bases are TGTGCCATCAGCCAGGACGGGAGCCCAGATACGCAGTATTTT.

This clonotype appeared a few times. The genes are TRBV12-3 or TRBV12-4 and TRBJ2-6, with no clear D. This CDR3 spans 15 amino acids. The germline V and J ends were trimmed by 6 bases and 4 bases, with 13 bases remaining between them. CDR3 sequence: CASSLGTNGANVLTF. The CDR3 DNA reads TGTGCCAGCAGCCTCGGCACAAACGGGGCCAACGTCCTGACTTTC.

Regarding this clonotype: A read error may account for a junction end that differs from germline. This sequence joins TRBV25-1 and TRBJ2-4, with D perhaps matching TRBD2 (5 bases). The last part of the DNA fits TRBJ2-5 better; the J call may be wrong. CDR1 is MGHDK, CDR2 SYGVNS, per germline. The CDR3 is made up of 13 amino acids. The CDR3 DNA sequence: TGTGCCTGCAGTGAAGGAGGTGGTGAGACCCAGTACTTC. Translated, it gives CACSEGGGETQYF.

The chain has TRBV6-2 or TRBV6-3 and TRBJ2-6; D is uncertain. Trimming removed 5 bases at V and 2 bases at J, with 13 bases between. The CDR3 sequence is 16 residues long. Germline CDR1 MNHEY, CDR2 SVGEGT. CDR3 amino acids: CASSASQVPGANVLTF. In nucleotides, the CDR3 is TGTGCCAGCAGTGCGTCTCAGGTCCCTGGGGCCAACGTCCTGACTTTC.

The chain employs TRBV12-3 or TRBV12-4 and TRBJ1-6, with 11 positions matching TRBD1. The ends lost 6 bases at V and 9 bases at J; junction bases unmatched: 4. The CDR3 spans 14 residues. The CDR3 loop reads CASRAGQGASPLHF. CDR3 nucleotide sequence: TGTGCCAGCAGGGCAGGACAGGGGGCTTCACCCCTCCACTTT.

This chain links TRBV25-1 with TRBJ1-6; a weak D match, TRBD1 (5 bases). The CDR3 loop spans 17 amino acids. From germline, CDR1 is MGHDK and CDR2 SYGVNS. Trimming pared 0 bases from V and 9 bases from J, leaving 18 bases between. In DNA form, the CDR3 reads TGTGCCAGCAGTGAATATGGGGCAGGGACCGGCACTTCACCCCTCCACTTT. Translated: CASSEYGAGTGTSPLHF.

This clonotype appeared many times. This chain's CDR3 is CASSTWGPYEQYF. The DNA of the CDR3 is TGTGCCAGCAGTACTTGGGGGCCCTACGAGCAGTACTTC. V gene TRBV6-2 or TRBV6-3 combines with J gene TRBJ2-7; tentative D call: TRBD1 (6 bases). The V and J ends lost 5 bases and 2 bases respectively, with 10 bases between them. The germline gives CDR1 MNHEY, CDR2 SVGEGT. CDR3 length equals 13 residues.